This T cell receptor beta chain was captured by sequencing in a study of shared clonotypes between healthy human individuals. This CDR3 contains 16 residues. The germline V gene has CDR1 KGHSH and CDR2 LQKENI. V was pared by 4 bases and J by 2 bases, with 8 bases of the junction left unmatched. The study, taken as a whole, reports: Sampling used blood alone; tissue repertoires probably differ. All-four-donor shared clonotypes had higher generation probabilities than non-shared clonotypes did.

Each donor was a Caucasian adult residing in Nashville, Tennessee. In regard to this clone: Its antigen is currently unknown.

The authors' processing: Filtering differed, since immunoSEQ gave only junction sequences and no quality scores. The assay was immunoSEQ multiplex PCR, and TCRdb's table has in-frame clones only and misses some. From that table come the V and J calls and clone size; the DNA was used to work out D and trimming. This table holds 500,000 to 550,000 clones, approximately 94% found once. The source is a woman aged 30 to 39 in good health. Sequenced: naive CD4+ T cells sorted from blood. Subset indicated: CD45RA+ positively selected. The chain links TRBV18 to TRBJ1-2; 9 bases are a match to TRBD1. DNA for the CDR3: TGTGCCAGCTCACAGAACACAGGGGGCGCGAACTATGGCTACACCTTC. This translates into CASSQNTGGANYGYTF.